This T cell receptor beta chain was sequenced in a study of naive and memory T cell subsets. Study-wide results and limits: From naive to CM, EM and EMRA, diversity decreased and Gini increased. No ground truth validated the naive and memory repertoire findings. Over 90% of naive TCR sequences appeared only once, unlike memory subsets.

Both TRBC1 and TRBC2 were covered by a beta constant-region primer of two equimolar oligonucleotides. One entry per CDR3 protein, called by TCRdb with MiXCR from the UMI-ligation and nested PCR reads. The table records about 85,000 distinct CDR3 sequences, approximately 14% of them present only once. CMV status came from CD4+ T cell IFNgamma after overnight CMV lysate stimulation of fresh PBMCs. Note on this clonotype: The target antigen is unknown.

This receptor was obtained from a human donor in good health. The specimen was central memory CD4+ T cells from blood.

CDR3 sequence (DNA): TGCAGTGCTAGGTCGGCGGGGGTCGGGCGTCAGCCCCAGCATTTT. It encodes CSARSAGVGRQPQHF. V usage is TRBV20-1 and J usage is TRBJ1-5; D possibly corresponds to TRBD1 (5 bases). The V end was cut by 3 bases, the J end by 6 bases, with 18 bases between. CDR1 and CDR2 (germline): DFQATT, SNEGSKA (reference sequence). The CDR3 is 15 residues long.